This TCR beta chain emerged from a study of blood T cell repertoires in COVID-19. Germline V gene sequence: CDR1 SQVTM, CDR2 ANQGSEA. V was clipped by 6 bases and J by 3 bases, with 13 bases between them. The CDR3 extends over 13 amino acids. Clones were read by immunoSEQ multiplex PCR, and TCRdb kept only the in-frame ones, dropping some. In the table there are about 160,000 clones, approximately 79% of which are singletons. The origin of this receptor is a woman aged 55-69 years with COVID-19, enrolled during active disease. V is TRBV29-1 and J is TRBJ2-3; TRBD1 might be the D (6 bases). The sample taken for sequencing was peripheral blood. CDR3 loop: CSVTIQGTDTQYF. In DNA form, the CDR3 reads TGCAGCGTCACTATACAGGGAACAGATACGCAGTATTTT.